This T cell receptor (beta chain) was retrieved from a study of T cell responses to AZD1222 COVID-19 vaccine. Study-wide findings and caveats: Spike-specific TCR breadth rose after two AZD1222 doses, and depth rose as well. The repertoires were collected only after the peak T cell response. Females made up more of the donors, who were largely white British, and clonal diversity may have come out too low.

This CDR3 is built from 15 residues. Germline trimming cut 6 bases from V and 4 bases from J; bases unmatched to any gene: 10. CDR1 is MNHEY, CDR2 SMNVEV, per germline (reference sequence). This clone has a single count. Its antigen is not identified. The repertoire was sequenced with immunoSEQ multiplex PCR; TCRdb's copy has only in-frame clones and lacks some. The sample has 85,000 to 95,000 clones; around 91% are singletons. The specimen was peripheral blood, collected 28 days after the second AZD1222 dose. The V gene is TRBV27, the J gene TRBJ1-2; 8 nucleotides match TRBD1. This receptor was taken from an adult who received the AZD1222 COVID-19 vaccine. The CDR3 nucleotides are TGTGCCAGCAGACCACAGGGGGGATTGAGCTATGGCTACACCTTC. This translates into CASRPQGGLSYGYTF.